This T cell receptor beta chain came from a study of PD-1 blockade in classical Hodgkin lymphoma. Study-wide points: Repertoires differed for reasons still undefined, possibly disease activity or prior therapy. TCR diversity at baseline was reported to be reduced in newly diagnosed patients relative to healthy donors.

The count of this clone is one. Its target is not known. Measured with immunoSEQ multiplex PCR; TCRdb has only the in-frame clones, and not every one. The sample has 4,500 to 6,500 clones; 80% to 90% are singletons. The sample's time point: newly diagnosed, previously untreated cHL patient sample. Thawed PBMCs underwent magnetic negative selection to obtain purified CD8+ T cells. Comparison relied on PBMCs that came from newly diagnosed, untreated classical Hodgkin lymphoma. The specimen was CD8+ T cells from blood. The TCR comes from a human donor with classical Hodgkin lymphoma.

The CDR3 reads CASSLGSQREAFF. In DNA form, the CDR3 reads TGTGCCAGCAGCTTAGGCAGCCAAAGGGAAGCTTTCTTT. V is TRBV13 and J is TRBJ1-1; no clear D gene. V lost 0 bases to trimming and J lost 8 bases, with 10 bases between them. Germline V CDR1 and CDR2: PRHDT, FYEKMQ (reference sequence). This CDR3 is 13 amino acids long.